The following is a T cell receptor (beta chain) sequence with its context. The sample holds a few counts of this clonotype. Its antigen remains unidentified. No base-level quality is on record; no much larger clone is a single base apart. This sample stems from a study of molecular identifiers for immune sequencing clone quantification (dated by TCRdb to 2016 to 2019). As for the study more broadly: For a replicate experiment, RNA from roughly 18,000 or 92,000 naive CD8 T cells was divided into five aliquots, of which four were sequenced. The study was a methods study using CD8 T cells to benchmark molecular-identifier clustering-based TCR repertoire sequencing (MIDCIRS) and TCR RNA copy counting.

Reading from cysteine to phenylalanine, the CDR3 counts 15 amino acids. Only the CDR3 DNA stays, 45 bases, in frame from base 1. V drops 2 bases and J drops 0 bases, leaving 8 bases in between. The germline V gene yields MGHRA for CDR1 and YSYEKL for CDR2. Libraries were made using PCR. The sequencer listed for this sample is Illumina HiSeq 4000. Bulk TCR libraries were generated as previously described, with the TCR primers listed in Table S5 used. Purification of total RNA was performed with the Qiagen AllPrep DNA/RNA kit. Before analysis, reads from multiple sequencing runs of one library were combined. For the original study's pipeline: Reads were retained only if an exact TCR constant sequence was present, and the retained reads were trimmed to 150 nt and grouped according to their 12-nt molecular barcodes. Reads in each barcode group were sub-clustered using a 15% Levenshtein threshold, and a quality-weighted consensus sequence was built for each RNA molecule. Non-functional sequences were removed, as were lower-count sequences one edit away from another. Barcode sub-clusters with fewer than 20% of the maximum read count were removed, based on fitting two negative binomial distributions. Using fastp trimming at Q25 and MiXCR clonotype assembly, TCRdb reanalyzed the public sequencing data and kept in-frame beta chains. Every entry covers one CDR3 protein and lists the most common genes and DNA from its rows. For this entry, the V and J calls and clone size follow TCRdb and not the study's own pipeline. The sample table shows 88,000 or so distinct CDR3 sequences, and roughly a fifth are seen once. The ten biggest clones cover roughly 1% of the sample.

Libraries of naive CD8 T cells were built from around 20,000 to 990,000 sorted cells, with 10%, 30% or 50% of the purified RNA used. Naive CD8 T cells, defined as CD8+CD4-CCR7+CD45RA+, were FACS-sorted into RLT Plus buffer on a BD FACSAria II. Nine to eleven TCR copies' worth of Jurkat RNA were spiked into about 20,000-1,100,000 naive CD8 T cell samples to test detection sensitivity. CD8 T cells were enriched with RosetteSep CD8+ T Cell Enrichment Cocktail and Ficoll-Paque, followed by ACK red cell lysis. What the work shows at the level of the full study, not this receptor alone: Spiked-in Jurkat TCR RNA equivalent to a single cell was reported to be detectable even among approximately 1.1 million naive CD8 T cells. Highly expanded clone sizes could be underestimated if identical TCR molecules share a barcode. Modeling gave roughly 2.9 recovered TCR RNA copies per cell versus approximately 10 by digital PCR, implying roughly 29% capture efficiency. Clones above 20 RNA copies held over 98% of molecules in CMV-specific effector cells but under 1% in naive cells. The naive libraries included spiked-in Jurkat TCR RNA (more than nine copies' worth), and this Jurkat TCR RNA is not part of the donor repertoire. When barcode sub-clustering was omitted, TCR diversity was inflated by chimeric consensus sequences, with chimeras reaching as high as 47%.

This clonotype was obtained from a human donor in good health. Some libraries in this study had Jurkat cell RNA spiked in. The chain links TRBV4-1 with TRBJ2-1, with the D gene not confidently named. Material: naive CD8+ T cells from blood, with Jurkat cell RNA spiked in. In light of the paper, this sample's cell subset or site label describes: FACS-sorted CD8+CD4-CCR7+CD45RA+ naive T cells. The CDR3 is CASSQLGSSYNEQFF. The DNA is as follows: TGCGCCAGCAGCCAACTAGGTAGCTCCTACAATGAGCAGTTCTTC.